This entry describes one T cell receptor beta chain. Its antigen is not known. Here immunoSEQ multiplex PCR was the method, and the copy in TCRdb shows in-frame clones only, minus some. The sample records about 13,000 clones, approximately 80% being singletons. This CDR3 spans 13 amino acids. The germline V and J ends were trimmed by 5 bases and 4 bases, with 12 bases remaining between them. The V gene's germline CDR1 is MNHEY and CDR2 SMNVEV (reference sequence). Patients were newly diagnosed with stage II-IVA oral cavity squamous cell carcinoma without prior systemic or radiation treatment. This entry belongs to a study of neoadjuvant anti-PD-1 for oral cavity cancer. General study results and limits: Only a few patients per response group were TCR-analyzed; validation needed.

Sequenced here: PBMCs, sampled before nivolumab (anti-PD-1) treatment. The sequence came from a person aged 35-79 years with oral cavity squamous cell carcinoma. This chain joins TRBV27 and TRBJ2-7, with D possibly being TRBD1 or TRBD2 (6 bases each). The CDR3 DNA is TGTGCCAGCAGTAGGGGGGACGTGTACGAGCAGTACTTC. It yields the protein CASSRGDVYEQYF.